This T cell receptor beta chain comes out of a study of T-cell reconstitution after alpha-beta-depleted transplantation in children. Preparation of the TCRbeta library was carried out with unique molecular identifiers. One entry per CDR3 protein, called by TCRdb with MiXCR from the PCR reads. The table records 350,000 to 400,000 distinct CDR3 sequences, around 21% of them present only once. The sample holds many counts of this clonotype. This CDR3 has 13 amino acids. Germline values: CDR1 SQVTM, CDR2 ANQGSEA. With 1 base removed from V and 0 bases from J, the gap between germline ends came to 6 bases.

The material sequenced was PBMCs from the stem cell graft donor, taken from the stem cell graft. This clonotype was obtained from a human donor who donated a stem cell graft to a child with acute myeloid leukemia. The V gene is TRBV29-1, the J gene TRBJ1-1; possible D gene TRBD1, 5 bases. CDR3 bases: TGCAGCGTTGAAGTAGGGGTGAACACTGAAGCTTTCTTT. It encodes CSVEVGVNTEAFF.